The source of this T cell receptor (beta chain) is a study of blood T cell repertoires in COVID-19. The length of the CDR3 is 15 residues. The V gene's germline CDR1 is MNHEY and CDR2 SVGAGI. Trimming removed 1 base from V and 1 base from J, with 10 bases in between. Method: immunoSEQ multiplex PCR; TCRdb's copy keeps in-frame clones and lacks some. The sample shows under 200,000 clones, about 87% of them seen only once. The chain employs TRBV6-5 and TRBJ2-5; D is possibly TRBD1 (6 bases). The sequencing sample was made of peripheral blood. The sequence was collected from a young man with active or convalescent COVID-19. The CDR3 protein is CASSYLGASQETQYF. The CDR3 DNA reads as TGTGCCAGCAGTTACTTGGGGGCTTCCCAAGAGACCCAGTACTTC.